The 20 T cell receptor beta chains listed next were all sequenced from one sample in a study of T cell repertoires in cytomegalovirus infection. TCRdb re-analysed the reads in MiXCR, keeping a single row per CDR3 protein. The sample lists 150,000 to 200,000 distinct CDR3 sequences, about an eighth occurring once. Sequencing was done on a sample of PBMCs. Every receptor here comes from a human donor in good health (CMV status not recorded). Some clones in this sample may be carry-over from other donors' samples.

This clonotype was found many times. This rearrangement joins TRBV7-8 to TRBJ2-1; 11 nucleotides align to TRBD2. Germline assignment: CDR1 SGHVS and CDR2 FQNEAQ. After removal of 5 bases from V and 8 bases from J, the junction contained 5 bases not matched to a gene. The CDR3 length is 14 residues. CDR3 DNA: TGTGCCAGCAGCGCCACTAGCGGGGGCGATGAGCAGTTCTTC. It encodes CASSATSGGDEQFF.

The J gene is TRBJ1-2, the V gene TRBV3-1; no definite D call. The CDR3 totals 13 residues. Germline-derived CDR1 and CDR2 are LGHDT and YNNKEL (reference sequence). V was shortened by 3 bases and J by 8 bases, with 13 bases between the two germline ends. DNA of the CDR3: TGTGCCAGCAGCCAGATAGTCCCTAACGGCTACACCTTC. It translates to CASSQIVPNGYTF.

The chain combines TRBV7-9 with TRBJ2-1; TRBD1 agrees at 8 bases. V shed 3 bases and J 5 bases; nucleotides not matched to a gene: 9. The CDR3 contains 16 residues. Looked up from germline, CDR1 is SEHNR and CDR2 is FQNEAQ (reference sequence). The CDR3 reads CASSLGDRGTHNEQFF. CDR3 nucleotide sequence: TGTGCCAGCAGCTTGGGCGACAGGGGAACTCACAATGAGCAGTTCTTC.

This clonotype showed up many times. J is TRBJ1-1 and V is TRBV6-2 or TRBV6-3; D is ambiguous. CDR1 and CDR2 (germline): MNHEY, SVGEGT. The CDR3 is made up of 15 amino acids. The V end was cut by 7 bases, the J end by 1 base, with 16 bases between. This CDR3 is CASIYGGRSNTEAFF. The CDR3 DNA reads as TGTGCCAGCATATACGGTGGGAGGTCGAACACTGAAGCTTTCTTT.

The chain employs TRBV5-1 and TRBJ2-7, with 7 bases matching TRBD1. This CDR3 region has 13 residues. Germline assignment: CDR1 SGHRS and CDR2 YFSETQ. V gave up 4 bases and J gave up 4 bases; unmatched junction bases: 5. CDR3 residues: CASSRGQTYEQYF. The CDR3 nucleotides are TGCGCCAGCAGCAGGGGACAGACTTACGAGCAGTACTTC.

The table lists this clonotype with many counts. The V and J genes are TRBV29-1 and TRBJ1-1, with 9 positions matching TRBD1. In germline, CDR1 is SQVTM, CDR2 ANQGSEA. The CDR3 is made up of 14 amino acids. V trimming: 6 bases; J trimming: 1 base; junction bases outside the gene matches: 6. The CDR3 reads CSVEPGQGNTEAFF. As DNA, the CDR3 is TGCAGCGTGGAACCGGGACAGGGGAACACTGAAGCTTTCTTT.

This clonotype appeared a single time. DNA of the CDR3: TGTGCCAGCAGTTTGAGATGGGACAGCCCCTACGAGCAGTACTTC. Amino acids: CASSLRWDSPYEQYF. V gene TRBV27 combines with J gene TRBJ2-7; 7 nucleotides align to TRBD1. CDR1 is MNHEY, CDR2 SMNVEV, per germline (reference sequence). J gave up 2 bases and V 3 bases, and 7 bases lay outside the gene matches. This CDR3 has 15 amino acids.

With respect to this clonotype: A much bigger clone sits one base away, suggesting this may be a read error. The rearrangement uses TRBV7-9 and TRBJ2-7; D is uncertain. Germline CDR1 and CDR2: SEHNR and FQNEAQ (reference sequence). The CDR3 covers 12 residues. This CDR3 is CDSSSSTYEQYF. As DNA, the CDR3 is TGTGACAGCAGCTCTTCCACCTACGAGCAGTACTTC.

This clonotype was seen at least ten times. The V and J genes are TRBV7-2 and TRBJ2-5, with a possible D match to TRBD2 (5 bases). The CDR3 runs 14 residues. The V gene lost 7 bases and the J gene lost 5 bases, with 17 bases spanning the gap. From germline, CDR1 is SGHTA and CDR2 FQGNSA. The CDR3 sequence is CASNTRRGGETQYF. CDR3 bases: TGTGCCAGCAACACCCGGAGAGGCGGGGAGACCCAGTACTTC.

This clonotype came up many times. The J gene is TRBJ2-1, the V gene TRBV7-2; 8 nucleotides align to TRBD2. Looked up from germline, CDR1 is SGHTA and CDR2 is FQGNSA. The CDR3 length is 14 residues. V shed 3 bases and J 3 bases; nucleotides not matched to a gene: 1. The CDR3, as DNA: TGTGCCAGCAGCTTGACTAGCGACTACAATGAGCAGTTCTTC. It translates to CASSLTSDYNEQFF.

The sample holds many counts of this clonotype. This chain links TRBV14 with TRBJ2-5; D unclear. CDR1 is SGHDN, CDR2 FVKESK, per germline. The CDR3 is 15 amino acids. V lost 0 bases and J 2 bases, leaving 10 bases between the germline ends. CDR3 in amino acids: CASSQEGTRQETQYF. CDR3 coding DNA: TGTGCCAGCAGCCAAGAGGGCACACGGCAAGAGACCCAGTACTTC.

This chain connects TRBV29-1 to TRBJ1-1, with D hard to call. Germline assignment: CDR1 SQVTM and CDR2 ANQGSEA. Between the trimmed V and J ends, which lost 4 bases and 3 bases, there was a span of 6 bases. This CDR3 is built from 11 residues. The CDR3 nucleotides are TGCAGCGTTGCGTGGGACACTGAAGCTTTCTTT. This translates into CSVAWDTEAFF.

This clonotype was counted between two and nine times. The chain recombines TRBV29-1 with TRBJ1-2; D is uncertain. The CDR3 is made up of 12 amino acids. Germline V gene data show CDR1 as SQVTM and CDR2 as ANQGSEA. Trimming cost V 3 bases and J 7 bases, with 12 bases left between them. The CDR3 nucleotides are TGCAGCGTTGAGAGCACCTTCGGTGGCTACACCTTC. This encodes CSVESTFGGYTF.

This clonotype was detected many times. This chain joins TRBV28 and TRBJ1-1; 9 nucleotides align to TRBD1. Unmatched junction bases numbered 11, after V lost 7 bases and J lost 5 bases. CDR3 size: 15 residues. Germline assignment: CDR1 MDHEN and CDR2 SYDVKM. CDR3 in amino acids: CASTDWGTGWTEAFF. The CDR3 DNA reads TGTGCCAGCACCGATTGGGGGACAGGGTGGACTGAAGCTTTCTTT.

This clonotype showed up just a few times. This rearrangement joins TRBV27 to TRBJ2-7, with TRBD1 matching over 7 bases. The germline V gene has CDR1 MNHEY and CDR2 SMNVEV (reference sequence). The J segment lost 2 bases and the V segment lost 3 bases, leaving 7 bases of the junction unmatched. CDR3 length: 15 amino acids. CDR3 nucleotide sequence: TGTGCCAGCAGTTTCTCCGGGACAGCCCCCTACGAGCAGTACTTC. Protein product: CASSFSGTAPYEQYF.

This clonotype was detected many times. The rearrangement uses TRBV5-6 and TRBJ2-7; perhaps TRBD1 as D (5 bases). The CDR3 totals 13 residues. The germline gives CDR1 SGHDT, CDR2 YYEEEE. Trimming pared 2 bases from V and 4 bases from J, leaving 10 bases between. The CDR3: CASSLPGRYEQYF. In DNA form, the CDR3 reads TGTGCCAGCAGCTTACCAGGGCGGTACGAGCAGTACTTC.

This clonotype was seen a few times. V gene TRBV7-2 combines with J gene TRBJ2-7, with 7 nucleotides matching TRBD1. The CDR3 has 14 residues. Germline V gene sequence: CDR1 SGHTA, CDR2 FQGNSA. The V segment lost 5 bases and the J segment 3 bases; nucleotides outside the gene matches: 7. The CDR3 sequence: CASSPRQGRYEQYF. The DNA of the CDR3 is TGTGCCAGCAGCCCACGACAGGGACGCTACGAGCAGTACTTC.

This sequence joins TRBV29-1 and TRBJ1-2; unclear D gene. Germline V gives CDR1 SQVTM, CDR2 ANQGSEA. The CDR3 sequence is 12 residues long. V lost 3 bases, J lost 4 bases, and 9 bases lay in between. For the CDR3, the DNA is TGCAGCGTTGATAACGGACCCTATGGCTACACCTTC. Its translation is CSVDNGPYGYTF.

This clonotype has ten or more counts. V and J are TRBV6-1 and TRBJ2-1, with 16 bases lining up with TRBD2. The CDR3 extends over 17 amino acids. Germline V gene sequence: CDR1 MNHNS, CDR2 SASEGT. V shed 5 bases, J shed 3 bases, and the junction held 4 bases outside the gene matches. The CDR3: CASSRGTSGRGYNEQFF. The CDR3 region has the DNA TGTGCCAGCAGTCGCGGGACTAGCGGGAGGGGCTACAATGAGCAGTTCTTC.

In its sample, this clonotype was seen many times. The chain couples TRBV7-2 to TRBJ1-2; no definite D call. The CDR3 is 12 amino acids. The germline V and J ends were trimmed by 2 bases and 6 bases, with 7 bases remaining between them. Germline V CDR1 and CDR2: SGHTA, FQGNSA. The CDR3, as DNA: TGTGCCAGCAGCTTACTCGGGAATGGCTACACCTTC. Protein sequence: CASSLLGNGYTF.